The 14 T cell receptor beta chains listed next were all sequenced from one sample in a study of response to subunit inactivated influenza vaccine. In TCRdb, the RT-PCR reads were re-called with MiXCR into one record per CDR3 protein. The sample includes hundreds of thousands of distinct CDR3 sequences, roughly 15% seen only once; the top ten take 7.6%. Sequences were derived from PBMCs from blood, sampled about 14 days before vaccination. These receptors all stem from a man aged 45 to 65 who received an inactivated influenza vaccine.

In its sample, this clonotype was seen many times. CDR3 amino acids: CASKTDRDRNGELFF. CDR3 nucleotide sequence: TGTGCCAGCAAGACAGACAGGGACAGAAACGGGGAGCTGTTTTTT. This chain connects TRBV28 to TRBJ2-2, with 7 bases lining up with TRBD1. This CDR3 is built from 15 residues. Germline trimming cut 7 bases from V and 7 bases from J; bases unmatched to any gene: 12. CDR1 is MDHEN, CDR2 SYDVKM, per germline.

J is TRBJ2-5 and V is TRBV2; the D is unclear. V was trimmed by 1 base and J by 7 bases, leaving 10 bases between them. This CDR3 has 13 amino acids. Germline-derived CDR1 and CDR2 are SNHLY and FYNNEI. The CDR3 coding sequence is TGTGCCAGCAGTGAAGTTGGGTTTGGGACCCAGTACTTC. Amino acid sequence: CASSEVGFGTQYF.

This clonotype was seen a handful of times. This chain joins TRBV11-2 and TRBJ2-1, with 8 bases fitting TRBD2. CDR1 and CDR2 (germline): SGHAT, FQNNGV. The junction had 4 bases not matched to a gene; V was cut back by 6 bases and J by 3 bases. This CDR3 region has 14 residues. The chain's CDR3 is CASRPGLDYNEQFF. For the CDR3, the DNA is TGTGCCAGCAGGCCGGGACTAGACTACAATGAGCAGTTCTTC.

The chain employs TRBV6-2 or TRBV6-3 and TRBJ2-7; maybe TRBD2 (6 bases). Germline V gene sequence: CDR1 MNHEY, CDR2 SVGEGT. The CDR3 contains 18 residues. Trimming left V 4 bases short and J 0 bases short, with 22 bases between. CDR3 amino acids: CASSWNLYGLSISYEQYF. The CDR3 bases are TGTGCCAGCAGTTGGAATTTATACGGACTATCCATCTCCTACGAGCAGTACTTC.

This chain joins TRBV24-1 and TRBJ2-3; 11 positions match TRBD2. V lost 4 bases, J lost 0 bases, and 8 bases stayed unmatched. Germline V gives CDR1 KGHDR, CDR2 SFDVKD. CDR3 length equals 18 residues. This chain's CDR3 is CATSDRSGRAVSTDTQYF. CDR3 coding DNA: TGTGCCACCAGTGACCGTAGCGGGAGGGCTGTAAGCACAGATACGCAGTATTTT.

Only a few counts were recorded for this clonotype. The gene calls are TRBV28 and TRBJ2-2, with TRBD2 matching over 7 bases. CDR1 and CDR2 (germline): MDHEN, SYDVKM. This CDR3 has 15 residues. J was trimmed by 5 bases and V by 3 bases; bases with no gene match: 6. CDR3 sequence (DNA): TGTGCCAGCAGTTTGGGGGGGAGTTTAACCGGGGAGCTGTTTTTT. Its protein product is CASSLGGSLTGELFF.

The CDR3 DNA sequence: TGTGCCAGTCGGGCCGGGACAGGGTTCACCGGGGAGCTGTTTTTT. Protein sequence: CASRAGTGFTGELFF. The V gene is TRBV2, the J gene TRBJ2-2, with TRBD1 matching 9 bases. Looked up from germline, CDR1 is SNHLY and CDR2 is FYNNEI. The V segment lost 9 bases and the J segment 4 bases; nucleotides outside the gene matches: 9. The CDR3 covers 15 residues. Looking up the rest from reference TRBV2 and TRBJ2-2 gives the full variable domain: EPEVTQTPSHQVTQMGQEVILRCVPISNHLYFYWYRQILGQKVEFLVSFYNNEISEKSEIFDDQFSVERPDGSNFTLKIRSTKLEDSAMYFCASRAGTGFTGELFFGEGSRLTVL.

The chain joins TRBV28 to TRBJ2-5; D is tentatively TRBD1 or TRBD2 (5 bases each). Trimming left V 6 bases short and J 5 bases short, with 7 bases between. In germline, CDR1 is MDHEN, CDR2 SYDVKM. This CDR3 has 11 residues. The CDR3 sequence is CASRGRETQYF. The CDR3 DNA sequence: TGTGCCAGCAGGGGACGGGAGACCCAGTACTTC.

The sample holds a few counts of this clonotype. DNA of the CDR3: TGTGCCAGCAGTCGTAGGGACAGGGGGATCTATGGCTACACCTTC. Its translation: CASSRRDRGIYGYTF. V usage is TRBV12-3 or TRBV12-4 and J usage is TRBJ1-2, with 11 bases identical to TRBD1. The CDR3 is made up of 15 amino acids. Losses at the gene ends were 5 bases for V and 4 bases for J; bases not matched to a gene: 6.

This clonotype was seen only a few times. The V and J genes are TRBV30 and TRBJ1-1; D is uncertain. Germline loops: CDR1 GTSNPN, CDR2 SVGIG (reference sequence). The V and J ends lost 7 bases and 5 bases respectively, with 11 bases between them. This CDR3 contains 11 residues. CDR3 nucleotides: TGTGCCTTAGAGGGATTTACTGAAGCTTTCTTT. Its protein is CALEGFTEAFF. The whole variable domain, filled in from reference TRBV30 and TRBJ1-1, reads SQTIHQWPATLVQPVGSPLSLECTVEGTSNPNLYWYRQAAGRGLQLLFYSVGIGQISSEVPQNLSASRPQDRQFILSSKKLLLSDSGFYLCALEGFTEAFFGQGTRLTVV.

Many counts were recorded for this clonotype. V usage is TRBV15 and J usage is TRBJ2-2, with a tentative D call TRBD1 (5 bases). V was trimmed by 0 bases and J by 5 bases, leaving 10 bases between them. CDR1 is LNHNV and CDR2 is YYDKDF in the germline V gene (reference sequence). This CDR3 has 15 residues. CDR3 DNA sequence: TGTGCCACCAGCAGAGATTTCAGGGAAACCGGGGAGCTGTTTTTT. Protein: CATSRDFRETGELFF.

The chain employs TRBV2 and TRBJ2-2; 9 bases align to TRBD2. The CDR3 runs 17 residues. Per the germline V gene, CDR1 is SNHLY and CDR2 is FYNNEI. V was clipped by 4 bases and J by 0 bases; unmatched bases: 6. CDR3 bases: TGTGCCAGCAGTGTTCTGCGGGGGGGTTCGAACACCGGGGAGCTGTTTTTT. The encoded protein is CASSVLRGGSNTGELFF.

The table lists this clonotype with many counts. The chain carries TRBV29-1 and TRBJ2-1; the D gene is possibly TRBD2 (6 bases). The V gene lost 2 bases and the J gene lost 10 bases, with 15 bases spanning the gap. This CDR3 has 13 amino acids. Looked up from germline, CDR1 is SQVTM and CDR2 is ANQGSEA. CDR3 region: CSVERDRAGEQFF. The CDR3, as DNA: TGCAGCGTTGAAAGGGATAGAGCGGGCGAGCAGTTCTTC.

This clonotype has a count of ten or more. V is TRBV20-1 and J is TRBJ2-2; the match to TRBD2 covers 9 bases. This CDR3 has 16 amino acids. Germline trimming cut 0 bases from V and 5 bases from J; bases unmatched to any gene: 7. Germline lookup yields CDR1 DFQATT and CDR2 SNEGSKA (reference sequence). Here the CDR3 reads CSARDGAGGVTGELFF. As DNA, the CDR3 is TGCAGTGCTAGAGATGGGGCGGGGGGGGTTACCGGGGAGCTGTTTTTT.